The clone carrying this T cell receptor beta chain showed up just a few times. This specimen belongs to a study of blood T cell repertoires in COVID-19. The CDR3 sequence is 16 residues long. The repertoire was sequenced with immunoSEQ multiplex PCR; TCRdb's copy has only in-frame clones and lacks some. This sample has some 240,000 clones, with 90% found just once. What was sequenced was peripheral blood. The TCR sequence derives from a woman aged 55-70 years with COVID-19, enrolled during active disease. The chain carries TRBV1 and TRBJ2-7; the table names TRBD2, a call not compared with the DNA. TRBV1 is designated a pseudogene. In nucleotides, the CDR3 is TGCACCAGCAGCCAAGGTTTGCCTAGCGGGCACTACGAGCAGTACTTC. It encodes CTSSQGLPSGHYEQYF.